The sequence of this T cell receptor beta chain was determined in a study (dated by TCRdb to the mid-2010s). General notes on the study: Whether tumor-infiltrating Tregs in breast cancer are recruited from blood Tregs or converted in situ from other CD4+ T cell subsets was tested.

Full-length TCR variable regions were amplified by 5' RACE PCR with constant-region reverse primers, and semi-nested PCR with Nested Universal Primer A was subsequently performed. The ReliaPrep RNA Cell Miniprep System was used to extract total RNA, which was then reverse transcribed into 5'RACE-ready cDNA with the SMARTer RACE 5'/3' Kit. Multiplex adaptors were used to barcode full-length TCR alpha and beta libraries, and the barcoded libraries were sequenced on an Illumina MiSeq. Under the source paper's analysis protocol: For each of nine subset-tissue groups, sequencing data from the five patients were pooled, and the groups were compared by unsupervised clustering of TCR gene usage. The Morisita-Horn index, with shared sequences weighted by their contribution to each repertoire, was used to calculate repertoire similarity. In-frame beta chains were kept once TCRdb had trimmed the public reads at Q25 with fastp and called clones with MiXCR. Every entry covers one CDR3 protein and lists the most common genes and DNA from its rows. The authors' filters were not applied to this entry. This sample has 25,000 to 35,000 distinct CDR3 sequences in its table, and approximately 25% of those were observed once. About 4.3% of the sample belongs to the ten largest clones.

Broad study findings and their caveats: The greatest overlap of tumor-infiltrating Treg TCR alpha and beta sequences was observed with tumor naive CD4+ T cells, followed by blood naive CD4+ T cells. Tumor memory CD4+ T cell TCR gene usage was found to cluster with blood and lymph node memory CD4+ cells and with lymph node naive CD4+ cells. The validation in the larger cohort was limited to a single TCR beta V-J rearrangement instead of whole repertoires.

The V and J ends are trimmed by 5 bases and 0 bases, leaving 10 bases between them. Measured from the cysteine to the phenylalanine, the CDR3 is 14 residues long. The entry retains the CDR3 DNA only, 42 bases that are in frame from base 1. CDR1 and CDR2 are read off the germline V gene as SGHNT and YENEEA. The memory CD4+ T cell population was isolated based on a CD4+CD45RO+CD25- phenotype. Tregs, naive and memory CD4+ T cells from tumor, blood and ipsilateral draining lymph nodes of about 5 breast cancer patients underwent full-length TCR alpha and beta sequencing. Ficoll density gradient centrifugation was used to isolate mononuclear cells from either lymph nodes or less than 55 ml of peripheral blood. A purity exceeding 90% was confirmed by FACS for the sorted cell populations. Remarks on this clonotype: No cognate antigen has been identified for it. Per-base qualities were not stored, and no clone one base away is much larger.

This clonotype was obtained from a female donor with breast cancer. The chain links TRBV11-3 with TRBJ1-1, with TRBD1 as a weak D call on 5 bases. Source material: memory CD4+ T cells sorted from blood. The intended sense of this specimen's cell subset or site label: memory CD4+ T cells, CD4+CD45RO+CD25-. The base sequence is TGTGCCAGCAGCCGCGCAGGGATGAACACTGAAGCTTTCTTT. It is translated as CASSRAGMNTEAFF.